Following are 10 T cell receptor beta chains from one sample sequenced in a study of PD-L1 blockade in urothelial cancer. As for time point: pretreatment peripheral blood. The repertoire was sequenced with immunoSEQ multiplex PCR; TCRdb's copy has only in-frame clones and lacks some. The table records 50,000 or so clones, about 86% of them present only once. Material: PBMCs, obtained around atezolizumab (anti-PD-L1) treatment. These receptor sequences come from a man aged 60 to 69 with urothelial cancer.

The J gene is TRBJ2-1, the V gene TRBV5-1; 8 nucleotides agree with TRBD1. CDR1 SGHRS and CDR2 YFSETQ come from the germline V gene. The trim removed 1 base at V and 10 bases at J, leaving 10 bases unmatched. The CDR3 totals 15 residues. The CDR3 nucleotides read TGCGCCAGCAGCTTGAGAGTACAGGGGGGTCGCGAGCAGTTCTTC. It encodes CASSLRVQGGREQFF.

V and J are TRBV27 and TRBJ1-6; 9 nucleotides line up with TRBD1. Germline assignment: CDR1 MNHEY and CDR2 SMNVEV (reference sequence). Trimming at V came to 9 bases and at J to 7 bases, leaving 4 bases not matched to a gene. The CDR3 is 13 residues long. CDR3 amino acids: CASRTGANSPLHF. The CDR3 DNA reads as TGTGCCAGTCGGACAGGGGCAAATTCACCCCTCCACTTT.

CDR3 sequence reads: CASSHLAGWDNEQFF. Here the CDR3 DNA reads TGTGCCAGTAGCCATCTAGCGGGGTGGGACAATGAGCAGTTCTTC. The J gene is TRBJ2-1, the V gene TRBV19; 9 bases are shared with TRBD2. Germline values: CDR1 LNHDA, CDR2 SQIVND (reference sequence). The CDR3 totals 15 residues. With V trimmed by 6 bases and J by 5 bases, 8 bases remained unmatched.

This chain connects TRBV7-3 to TRBJ2-6; the match to TRBD1 covers 7 bases. After removal of 0 bases from V and 0 bases from J, the junction contained 5 bases not matched to a gene. The CDR3 has 18 residues. CDR1 and CDR2 from the germline V gene are SGHTA and FQGTGA. CDR3 region: CASSLTGTANSGANVLTF. The DNA of the CDR3 is TGTGCCAGCAGCTTAACGGGGACAGCTAACTCTGGGGCCAACGTCCTGACTTTC. Based on the CDR3 plus reference TRBV7-3 and TRBJ2-6, the full variable domain is GAGVSQTPSNKVTEKGKYVELRCDPISGHTALYWYRQSLGQGPEFLIYFQGTGAADDSGLPNDRFFAVRPEGSVSTLKIQRTERGDSAVYLCASSLTGTANSGANVLTFGAGSRLTVL.

The chain uses TRBV5-1 and TRBJ2-5; D remains ambiguous. The CDR3 totals 15 residues. Deletions cut 5 bases from V and 4 bases from J, with 18 bases between. Germline lookup yields CDR1 SGHRS and CDR2 YFSETQ. CDR3: CASRRTQDGIETQYF. In nucleotides, the CDR3 is TGCGCCAGCAGACGAACTCAGGATGGAATAGAGACCCAGTACTTC.

The chain has TRBV29-1 and TRBJ2-3, with D perhaps matching TRBD2 (5 bases). The CDR3 loop spans 12 amino acids. Germline V gene data show CDR1 as SQVTM and CDR2 as ANQGSEA. Trimming pared 4 bases from V and 6 bases from J, leaving 11 bases between. CDR3 coding DNA: TGCAGCGTTGTGATAGGAGGCGATACGCAGTATTTT. It is translated as CSVVIGGDTQYF.

This rearrangement joins TRBV29-1 to TRBJ1-2; 8 bases are shared with TRBD1. The CDR3 loop spans 14 amino acids. Unmatched junction bases numbered 11, after V lost 6 bases and J lost 5 bases. The germline V gene has CDR1 SQVTM and CDR2 ANQGSEA. The CDR3 nucleotides read TGCAGCGTGCCCGGGACAGGCCGCCGGTATGGCTACACCTTC. Its translation: CSVPGTGRRYGYTF. Looking up the rest from reference TRBV29-1 and TRBJ1-2 gives the full variable domain: SAVISQKPSRDICQRGTSLTIQCQVDSQVTMMFWYRQQPGQSLTLIATANQGSEATYESGFVIDKFPISRPNLTFSTLTVSNMSPEDSSIYLCSVPGTGRRYGYTFGSGTRLTVV.

The chain uses TRBV19 and TRBJ1-6, with 7 bases that match TRBD1. Trimming took 6 bases from V and 5 from J; bases not matched to a gene: 4. CDR3 length: 14 residues. Per germline, CDR1 LNHDA and CDR2 SQIVND (reference sequence). CDR3 in amino acids: CASSDRVNNSPLHF. Written as DNA, the CDR3 is TGTGCCAGTAGCGACAGGGTAAATAATTCACCCCTCCACTTT.

V gene TRBV5-6 combines with J gene TRBJ1-4, with TRBD1 identical over 8 bases. J lost 7 bases, V lost 4 bases, and 9 bases had no gene match. This CDR3 is 15 amino acids long. The V gene's germline CDR1 is SGHDT and CDR2 YYEEEE. Here the CDR3 reads CASSRQQGGGEKLFF. CDR3 coding DNA: TGTGCCAGCAGCCGACAACAGGGGGGGGGTGAAAAACTGTTTTTT.

The CDR3 region is CASSRRTSGRASTDTQYF. In DNA form, the CDR3 reads TGTGCCAGCAGTAGGAGGACTAGCGGGAGGGCCAGCACAGATACGCAGTATTTT. This rearrangement joins TRBV27 to TRBJ2-3; 15 positions agree with TRBD2. With V trimmed by 5 bases and J by 0 bases, 6 bases remained unmatched. This CDR3 comprises 18 residues. The V gene's germline CDR1 is MNHEY and CDR2 SMNVEV (reference sequence).